A selection of T cell receptor beta chains follows, all from one sample in a study of regulatory T cells in long-lasting Graves disease. TCRdb fed the multiplex PCR reads into MiXCR, producing one record per CDR3 protein. This sample has around 500,000 distinct CDR3 sequences, with around 20% found just once. The starting material was peripheral blood mononuclear cells (PBMCs), obtained when the disease was refractory, from a patient treated with antithyroid drugs. Every receptor here comes from a female donor with Graves disease. CDR3s leave out the opening cysteine and the closing phenylalanine or tryptophan. The order of the fields is CDR3 protein, V gene, J gene.

CDR3 protein: ASSRDSPLH; V gene: TRBV28; J gene: TRBJ1-6
CDR3 protein: ASSSHSGRNTGELF; V gene: TRBV13; J gene: TRBJ2-2
CDR3 protein: ASSETVRQY; V gene: TRBV2; J gene: TRBJ2-3
CDR3 protein: ASSASGGDAQPQH; V gene: TRBV19; J gene: TRBJ1-5
CDR3 protein: ASSYAIGANVLT; V gene: TRBV6-5; J gene: TRBJ2-6
CDR3 protein: SASFSTGLSQPQH; V gene: TRBV20-1; J gene: TRBJ1-5
CDR3 protein: ATSDSGQAPYEQY; V gene: TRBV24-1; J gene: TRBJ2-7
CDR3 protein: ASSTGTLSNEQF; V gene: TRBV12-3/TRBV12-4; J gene: TRBJ2-1
CDR3 protein: ASSPGDRSGELF; V gene: TRBV18; J gene: TRBJ2-2
CDR3 protein: ASSEPGLPDYEQY; V gene: TRBV7-9; J gene: TRBJ2-7
CDR3 protein: ASSPPSRAKNIQY; V gene: TRBV28; J gene: TRBJ2-4
CDR3 protein: SASMGGSYNEQF; V gene: TRBV20-1; J gene: TRBJ2-1
CDR3 protein: ASSIGTGGGLSTEAF; V gene: TRBV7-9; J gene: TRBJ1-1
CDR3 protein: ASTAQKTEAF; V gene: TRBV6-1; J gene: TRBJ1-1
CDR3 protein: ASSLAGDGNYGYT; V gene: TRBV27; J gene: TRBJ1-2
CDR3 protein: ASTLGGGNSPLH; V gene: TRBV12-3/TRBV12-4; J gene: TRBJ1-6
CDR3 protein: SASMGGDQPQH; V gene: TRBV20-1; J gene: TRBJ1-5
CDR3 protein: SVEEEGGYGYT; V gene: TRBV29-1; J gene: TRBJ1-2
CDR3 protein: ATAEGGTEAF; V gene: TRBV10-3; J gene: TRBJ1-1
CDR3 protein: ASSLDIRGPAIY; V gene: TRBV11-2; J gene: TRBJ1-3
CDR3 protein: SAQSGADNEKLF; V gene: TRBV20-1; J gene: TRBJ1-4
CDR3 protein: ASSLVGLSGANVLT; V gene: TRBV5-4; J gene: TRBJ2-6
CDR3 protein: ASSTLGKETQY; V gene: TRBV27; J gene: TRBJ2-5
CDR3 protein: ASSSYPLLLGQGSSYEQY; V gene: TRBV28; J gene: TRBJ2-7
CDR3 protein: ASSLLGSGEETQY; V gene: TRBV28; J gene: TRBJ2-5
CDR3 protein: ASSVLGREAYEQY; V gene: TRBV11-2; J gene: TRBJ2-7
CDR3 protein: ASSLYLGNTEAF; V gene: TRBV5-6; J gene: TRBJ1-1
CDR3 protein: ASSRLRQGGAETQY; V gene: TRBV5-1; J gene: TRBJ2-5
CDR3 protein: ASSPSTGGSYEQY; V gene: TRBV12-3/TRBV12-4; J gene: TRBJ2-7